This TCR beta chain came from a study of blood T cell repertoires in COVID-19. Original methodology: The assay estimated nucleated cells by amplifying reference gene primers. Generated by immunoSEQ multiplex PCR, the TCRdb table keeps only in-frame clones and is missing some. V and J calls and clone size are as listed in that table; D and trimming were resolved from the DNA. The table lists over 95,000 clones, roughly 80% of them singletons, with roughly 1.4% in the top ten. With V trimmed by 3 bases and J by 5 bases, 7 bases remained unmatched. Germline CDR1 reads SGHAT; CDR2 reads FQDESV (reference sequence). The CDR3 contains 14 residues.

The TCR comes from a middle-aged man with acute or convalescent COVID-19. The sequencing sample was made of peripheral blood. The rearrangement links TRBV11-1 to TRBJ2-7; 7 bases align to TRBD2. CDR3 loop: CASSFRAGWNEQYF. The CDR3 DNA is TGTGCCAGCAGCTTCCGAGCGGGGTGGAACGAGCAGTACTTC.